The 12 T cell receptor beta chains below were found in one sample sequenced in a study of Ad26.COV2.S vaccination and SARS-CoV-2 variants. Profiled with immunoSEQ multiplex PCR; TCRdb holds only in-frame clones, not every one. In the table there are roughly 350,000 clones, 75% to 90% of which are singletons. Treatment described: about 20 received Ad26.COV2.S at low or high dose, single or two shots; about five received placebo; per-sample allocation not given. Each sample was drawn 63 days after the first injection (of vaccine or placebo). The sample was peripheral blood, taken in a trial of Ad26.COV2.S vaccine versus placebo. The receptors stem from a person between 18 and 65 years old who received the Ad26.COV2.S COVID-19 vaccine or a placebo.

The rearrangement links TRBV25-1 to TRBJ1-2, with 7 bases identical to TRBD1. V lost 1 base, J lost 8 bases, and 4 bases stayed unmatched. The CDR3 loop spans 13 amino acids. The germline gives CDR1 MGHDK, CDR2 SYGVNS. CDR3 coding DNA: TGTGCCAGCAGTGAATCAGGGGGTAGGGGCTACACCTTC. This gives the protein CASSESGGRGYTF.

This clone showed up just a few times. The V gene is TRBV24-1, the J gene TRBJ1-6; D is uncertain. With 0 bases removed from V and 10 bases from J, the gap between germline ends came to 24 bases. CDR3 length equals 19 residues. Looked up from germline, CDR1 is KGHDR and CDR2 is SFDVKD. The CDR3 loop is CATSDLPLVLAGTSSPLHF. The CDR3 DNA reads as TGTGCCACCAGTGATTTGCCTCTCGTTTTGGCGGGTACCAGCTCACCCCTCCACTTT.

Only a few counts were recorded for this clone. The rearrangement uses TRBV6-5 and TRBJ1-3; D ambiguous. This CDR3 has 14 amino acids. Germline values: CDR1 MNHEY, CDR2 SVGAGI. Trimming removed 5 bases at V and 2 bases at J, with 10 bases between. The chain's CDR3 is CASSPAFPGNTIYF. The CDR3 DNA reads as TGTGCCAGCAGTCCAGCCTTCCCTGGAAACACCATATATTTT.

The V gene is TRBV28, the J gene TRBJ1-2; no definite D call. V lost 6 bases and J 2 bases, leaving 19 bases between the germline ends. The CDR3 extends over 16 amino acids. Germline loops: CDR1 MDHEN, CDR2 SYDVKM. The CDR3 DNA is TGTGCCAGCAGCCCCGCCGGGATGGCTCGAAACTATGGCTACACCTTC. Translation: CASSPAGMARNYGYTF.

The rearrangement joins TRBV4-3 to TRBJ2-1; D unresolved. Per the germline V gene, CDR1 is LGHNA and CDR2 is YSLEER. CDR3 size: 16 residues. Trimming left V 0 bases short and J 0 bases short, with 9 bases between. Here the CDR3 reads CASSQDSRSSYNEQFF. CDR3 sequence (DNA): TGCGCCAGCAGCCAAGATAGCCGTTCCTCCTACAATGAGCAGTTCTTC.

V gene TRBV11-2 combines with J gene TRBJ1-1; D unclear. CDR1 and CDR2 from the germline V gene are SGHAT and FQNNGV. The V end was cut by 1 base, the J end by 4 bases, with 19 bases between. The CDR3 length is 17 residues. The CDR3 loop reads CASSLVGSVGVGTEAFF. CDR3 DNA sequence: TGTGCCAGCAGCTTAGTGGGGTCCGTTGGGGTGGGCACTGAAGCTTTCTTT.

V and J are TRBV9 and TRBJ2-3; D gene uncertain. The CDR3 has 13 amino acids. V was shortened by 5 bases and J by 7 bases, with 14 bases between the two germline ends. Germline assignment: CDR1 SGDLS and CDR2 YYNGEE. As DNA, the CDR3 is TGTGCCAGCAGACCTCCAGACCGAAATACGCAGTATTTT. Translating gives CASRPPDRNTQYF.

The chain is built from TRBV18 and TRBJ2-7; the D gene is possibly TRBD2 (6 bases). Trimming shortened V by 6 bases and J by 6 bases, and 24 bases separated the two germline ends. Germline CDR1 reads KGHSH; CDR2 reads LQKENI. The CDR3 covers 16 residues. The DNA of the CDR3 is TGTGCCAGCTCCCTCAACGACGGGCGGGACGGGCTCGAGCAGTACTTC. The encoded protein is CASSLNDGRDGLEQYF.

The chain joins TRBV5-4 to TRBJ2-1; TRBD2 agrees at 7 bases. Per the germline V gene, CDR1 is SGHNT and CDR2 is YYREEE (reference sequence). V lost 2 bases, J lost 14 bases, and 10 bases stayed unmatched. CDR3 length: 13 amino acids. Here the CDR3 DNA reads TGTGCCAGCAGCTTCGATCAAATTGGGGGGGAGTTCTTC. Its translation: CASSFDQIGGEFF.

The chain has TRBV6-2 or TRBV6-3 and TRBJ2-3; perhaps D is TRBD1 or TRBD2 (6 bases each). Germline V lookup: CDR1 MNHEY, CDR2 SVGEGT. The CDR3 is 17 residues long. The V and J ends lost 1 base and 2 bases respectively, with 16 bases between them. The CDR3 DNA follows: TGTGCCAGCAGTTACTTCCGGGGGCAGCCCCTCACAGATACGCAGTATTTT. This gives the protein CASSYFRGQPLTDTQYF.

The chain links TRBV28 to TRBJ1-2, with TRBD1 identical over 7 bases. The CDR3 has 16 amino acids. Germline trimming cut 5 bases from V and 5 bases from J; bases unmatched to any gene: 14. Germline values: CDR1 MDHEN, CDR2 SYDVKM. The CDR3 loop is CASSLGQARNLYGYTF. CDR3 coding DNA: TGTGCCAGCAGTCTCGGACAGGCCCGGAACCTTTATGGCTACACCTTC.

V is TRBV6-5 and J is TRBJ1-3; D is ambiguous. V was clipped by 0 bases and J by 1 base, with 7 bases between them. CDR1 MNHEY and CDR2 SVGAGI come from the germline V gene. The CDR3 covers 15 residues. CDR3 coding DNA: TGTGCCAGCAGTTACTCGAGCGGGTCTGGAAACACCATATATTTT. Protein product: CASSYSSGSGNTIYF.